This is a list of T cell receptor beta chains from one sample in a study of cytomegalovirus exposure and HLA in healthy donors. Method: immunoSEQ multiplex PCR; TCRdb's copy keeps in-frame clones and lacks some. The table records some 80,000 clones, approximately 60% of them present only once. The material sequenced was PBMCs. Receptor source: a male donor in good health and CMV-seropositive. Both conserved end residues are part of each CDR3. The order of the fields is V gene, J gene, clone size, D gene, CDR3 DNA, CDR3 protein. A D gene is named only where the DNA matches it firmly. Some rows mark clone size as missing; the rest say once, few, many or name a class of expanded clone.

>TRBV4-3|TRBJ2-5|NA|NA
TGCGCCAGCAGCCCCCACCCGGAAGAGACCCAGTACTTC
CASSPHPEETQYF
>TRBV4-2|TRBJ1-3|few|NA
TGTGCCAGCAGCAAAGACAGGCAGATTGGAAACACCATATATTTT
CASSKDRQIGNTIYF
>TRBV28|TRBJ2-5|NA|TRBD1
TGTGCCAGCAGTTTATCGGGACAGGCCTATCAAGAGACCCAGTACTTC
CASSLSGQAYQETQYF
>TRBV6-6|TRBJ2-7|NA|NA
TGTGCCAGCCTCCGCGGGACGGGCGCGTACGAGCAGTACTTC
CASLRGTGAYEQYF
>TRBV6-1|TRBJ2-3|NA|NA
TGTGCCAGCAGTGGCAACGTCGGCGGGACAGATACGCAGTATTTT
CASSGNVGGTDTQYF
>TRBV2|TRBJ2-2|few|NA
TGTGCCAGCAGTGGGGGCGCGAACACCGGGGAGCTGTTTTTT
CASSGGANTGELFF
>TRBV19|TRBJ2-2|NA|NA
TGTGCCAGTAGTATAGTGAGGACCGGGGAGCTGTTTTTT
CASSIVRTGELFF
>TRBV7-7|TRBJ2-2|NA|NA
TGTGCCAGCAGAGAGGGTATCACCGGGGAGCTGTTTTTT
CASREGITGELFF
>TRBV9|TRBJ2-5|NA|NA
TGTGCCAGCAGCCGGGATACTAAAGAGACCCAGTACTTC
CASSRDTKETQYF
>TRBV12-5|TRBJ2-3|NA|NA
TGTGCTAGTGGTAGCGGGCTATCCTGGGACACAGATACGCAGTATTTT
CASGSGLSWDTDTQYF
>TRBV27|TRBJ2-7|few|TRBD1
TGTGCCAGCAGTTTGACAGGGGGCGGAAGGTACGAGCAGTACTTC
CASSLTGGGRYEQYF
>TRBV27|TRBJ2-3|NA|NA
TGTGCCAGCAGTACCCGGGGCACAGATACGCAGTATTTT
CASSTRGTDTQYF
>TRBV5-1|TRBJ2-7|NA|TRBD2
TGCGCCAGCCAGGAAGGGAGGGCGGGATACGAGCAGTACTTC
CASQEGRAGYEQYF
>TRBV19|TRBJ1-4|NA|NA
TGTGCCAGTAGTATCCAGCGCGTGAATGAAAAACTGTTTTTT
CASSIQRVNEKLFF
>TRBV28|TRBJ1-6|few|NA
TGTGCCAGCAGTTACAGGGTCTTAAATTCACCCCTCCACTTT
CASSYRVLNSPLHF
>TRBV28|TRBJ1-5|NA|TRBD1
TGTGCCAGCAGTTTATGGGGGGGACAGGGTGGCAATCAGCCCCAGCATTTT
CASSLWGGQGGNQPQHF
>TRBV10-3|TRBJ1-5|once|NA
TGTGCCATCAGTGAAACCGGGACAACATATAGCAATCAGCCCCAGCATTTT
CAISETGTTYSNQPQHF
>TRBV27|TRBJ2-3|NA|NA
TGTGCCAGCAGTTTATATCCAGGGGGCACAGATACGCAGTATTTT
CASSLYPGGTDTQYF
>TRBV30|TRBJ1-2|NA|NA
TGTGCCTGGAGTCGTACACAGGGTCGATACACCTTC
CAWSRTQGRYTF
>TRBV6-4|TRBJ2-2|NA|NA
TGTGCCAGCAGCGGGGGGCCGGACACCGGGGAGCTGTTTTTT
CASSGGPDTGELFF
>TRBV2|TRBJ2-1|few|NA
TGTGCCAGCAGTGAGCCAGCGCCGTTCTTGTTCTTC
CASSEPAPFLFF
>TRBV7-9|TRBJ1-2|few|NA
TGTGCCAGCAGCCCAGGGTCCCCGGATGGCTACACCTTC
CASSPGSPDGYTF
>TRBV19|TRBJ2-2|few|TRBD2
TGTGCCAGTAGTCCCGGACTAGCGGACCACGAGGAGCTGTTTTTT
CASSPGLADHEELFF
>TRBV5-6|TRBJ1-6|NA|TRBD1
TGTGCCAGCACCAGGAGAACAGGGGCTAATTCACCCCTCCACTTT
CASTRRTGANSPLHF
>TRBV28|TRBJ2-2|NA|TRBD1
TGTGCCAGCAGGAGACAGGGGGCTGCCGGGGAGCTGTTTTTT
CASRRQGAAGELFF
>TRBV6-6|TRBJ2-2|NA|NA
TGTGCCAGCAGTTACTCGAGGGACATACCCGGGGAGCTGTTTTTT
CASSYSRDIPGELFF
>TRBV4-3|TRBJ2-2|NA|NA
TGCGCCAGCAGCCAAGACAGGGCTGCCGGGGAGCTGTTTTTT
CASSQDRAAGELFF
>TRBV6-1|TRBJ2-1|NA|TRBD2
TGTGCCAGCAGTGAAGCGCTTTTAGCGGGGAACAATGAGCAGTTCTTC
CASSEALLAGNNEQFF
>TRBV5-4|TRBJ2-3|NA|NA
TGTGCCAGCAGCTTGCCAGGGGCAGGAGCGGATACGCAGTATTTT
CASSLPGAGADTQYF
>TRBV9|TRBJ1-3|few|NA
TGTGCCAGCAGCGATGGACAGCTCTCTGGAAACACCATATATTTT
CASSDGQLSGNTIYF
>TRBV28|TRBJ2-1|NA|TRBD2
TGTGCCAGCAGTCCTCCCTGGGAGGGCGGGGAGCAGTTCTTC
CASSPPWEGGEQFF
>TRBV6-1|TRBJ1-1|NA|TRBD1
TGTGCCAGCAGTGACCAATACAGGGGAGGCACTGAAGCTTTCTTT
CASSDQYRGGTEAFF
>TRBV11-1|TRBJ2-1|NA|TRBD2
TGTGCCAGCAGCCTTCTAGCGGGGCCCTACAATGAGCAGTTCTTC
CASSLLAGPYNEQFF
>TRBV28|TRBJ2-1|NA|NA
TGTGCCAGCCTCCTAGGGGGAGGGCTCTCTGAGCAGTTCTTC
CASLLGGGLSEQFF
>TRBV5-4|TRBJ1-1|NA|NA
TGTGCCAGCAGGACTGGGGGGGTCGTAGACACTGAAGCTTTCTTT
CASRTGGVVDTEAFF
>TRBV2|TRBJ2-1|NA|NA
TGTGCCAGCACCCCCTTTGATGAGCAGTTCTTC
CASTPFDEQFF
>TRBV28|TRBJ2-4|NA|TRBD2
TGTGCCAGCAGCCTAGGGACTAGCGGGAGTTTGGGCATTCAGTACTTC
CASSLGTSGSLGIQYF
>TRBV28|TRBJ2-1|NA|NA
TGTGCCAGCAGTTTGTTACAGCGGTATGAGCAGTTCTTC
CASSLLQRYEQFF
>TRBV6-1|TRBJ1-2|NA|NA
TGTGCCAGCAGTGTCGCGGGCGACTATGGCTACACCTTC
CASSVAGDYGYTF
>TRBV9|TRBJ1-1|few|NA
TGTGCCAGCACTAGACTCCCCACAGGGAACACTGAAGCTTTCTTT
CASTRLPTGNTEAFF
>TRBV2|TRBJ1-4|NA|NA
TGTGCCAGCCAAAGGGAGAAACTGTTTTTT
CASQREKLFF
>TRBV15|TRBJ2-5|few|NA
TGTGCCACCAGCAGAGATTGGACCTTGGGGGGAGAGACCCAGTACTTC
CATSRDWTLGGETQYF
>TRBV18|TRBJ2-7|NA|TRBD1
TGTGCCAGCTCCCCGGGGACAGGGGTCGAGCAGTACTTC
CASSPGTGVEQYF
>TRBV13|TRBJ2-2|few|TRBD2
TGTGCCAGCAGCTTGGCTAGCGGGAGAACCGGGGAGCTGTTTTTT
CASSLASGRTGELFF
>TRBV6-1|TRBJ2-7|NA|NA
TGTGCCAGCAGTGCCTACCTACAGGGCTACGAGCAGTACTTC
CASSAYLQGYEQYF
>TRBV28|TRBJ2-3|NA|NA
TGTGCCAGCAGTTACCCTTTGGGGGGAAACACAGATACGCAGTATTTT
CASSYPLGGNTDTQYF
>TRBV14|TRBJ1-2|NA|NA
TGTGCCAGCAGCCAAGTTCGAGGTGTTGGCTACACCTTC
CASSQVRGVGYTF
>TRBV19|TRBJ1-4|NA|TRBD1
TGTGCCAGTAGTCCGAGGACAGGGGGCTCAACTAATGAAAAACTGTTTTTT
CASSPRTGGSTNEKLFF
>TRBV27|TRBJ1-5|NA|TRBD1
TGTGCCAGCAGTTTACTGACAGGGAGCAATCAGCCCCAGCATTTT
CASSLLTGSNQPQHF
>TRBV5-1|TRBJ2-3|NA|TRBD1
TGCGCCAGCAGCTTGGGGGCACAGGGGAACACAGATACGCAGTATTTT
CASSLGAQGNTDTQYF
>TRBV6-5|TRBJ1-1|NA|TRBD1
TGTGCCAGCAGGACAAGGACAGGGGCGGCCGAAGCTTTCTTT
CASRTRTGAAEAFF
>TRBV7-9|TRBJ2-7|NA|NA
TGTGCCAGCAGCATATCTACCGGGACTGACTACGAGCAGTACTTC
CASSISTGTDYEQYF
>TRBV19|TRBJ2-7|NA|NA
TGTGCCAGTAGTATCGGACTAAGCGTCGAGCAGTACTTC
CASSIGLSVEQYF
>TRBV2|TRBJ2-6|few|NA
TGTGCCAGCAGTCCAGCGGGTAAAGGGGCCAACGTCCTGACTTTC
CASSPAGKGANVLTF
>TRBV2|TRBJ2-5|NA|NA
TGTGCCAGCGGGGGGGCACGAGAGACCCAGTACTTC
CASGGARETQYF
>TRBV5-1|TRBJ1-5|few|TRBD1
TGCGCCAGCAGCGCGGGACAGGGAGAACAGCCCCAGCATTTT
CASSAGQGEQPQHF
>TRBV6-5|TRBJ2-3|NA|TRBD2
TGTGCCAGCAGTTACGGGGCGGGAGTTTCAGATACGCAGTATTTT
CASSYGAGVSDTQYF
>TRBV30|TRBJ1-6|NA|TRBD1
TGTGCCTGGAATAAGGGGGCGAATTCACCCCTCCACTTT
CAWNKGANSPLHF
>TRBV7-7|TRBJ1-5|NA|NA
TGTGCCAGCAGCTTAGTAATCGGCGGTAAGGGCAATCAGCCCCAGCATTTT
CASSLVIGGKGNQPQHF
>TRBV7-7|TRBJ2-1|NA|TRBD1
TGTGCCAGCAGCCCAGGGACAGGGGTGTATGAGCAGTTCTTC
CASSPGTGVYEQFF